This T cell receptor beta chain was sequenced in a study of response to subunit inactivated influenza vaccine. Study results and limitations: Each seasonal influenza vaccination, the authors suggested, recruits few new T cells.

This CDR3 is 14 amino acids long. Trimming pared 7 bases from V and 5 bases from J, leaving 16 bases between. This clonotype occurred many times. The antigen is undetermined. TCRdb re-analysed the RT-PCR reads in MiXCR, keeping a single row per CDR3 protein. The sample shows approximately 730,000 distinct CDR3 sequences, approximately 15% of them seen only once. Sequencing used PBMCs from blood, obtained less than 15 days before vaccination. The chain carries TRBV12-3 or TRBV12-4 and TRBJ2-3; D might be TRBD2 (7 bases). The source of this sequence is a man between 50 and 59 years old who received an inactivated influenza vaccine. The CDR3 sequence is CASTAWGGVDTQYF. CDR3 bases: TGTGCCAGCACCGCCTGGGGGGGCGTAGATACGCAGTATTTT.